This TCR beta chain emerged from a study of blood T cell repertoires in COVID-19. Overall study: Sites in the United States, Italy and Spain provided acute and convalescent COVID-19 samples. In each case, the material was cDNA or gDNA derived from T cells, B-cell-depleted T cells, or PBMCs.

The authors' processing: Amplification of reference gene primers provided the estimated nucleated cell counts. Using immunoSEQ multiplex PCR, the repertoire was profiled, and TCRdb retains in-frame clones only, with some absent. V and J calls and clone size are as listed in that table; D and trimming were resolved from the DNA. Of 200,000 to 300,000 clones in the sample, around 87% were seen once. A note on this clone: Other DNA sequences from this sample encode an identical CDR3 as well.

The sequence was collected from a woman aged 70-85 years with active or convalescent COVID-19. Sequencing input: peripheral blood.

CDR3 in DNA: TGTGCCACCAGTGATTCGGGTGTGAACACTGAAGCTTTCTTT. As protein: CATSDSGVNTEAFF. The gene calls are TRBV24-1 and TRBJ1-1; D is unresolved. V was trimmed by 2 bases and J by 0 bases, leaving 6 bases between them. The CDR3 spans 14 residues. CDR1 KGHDR and CDR2 SFDVKD come from the germline V gene.